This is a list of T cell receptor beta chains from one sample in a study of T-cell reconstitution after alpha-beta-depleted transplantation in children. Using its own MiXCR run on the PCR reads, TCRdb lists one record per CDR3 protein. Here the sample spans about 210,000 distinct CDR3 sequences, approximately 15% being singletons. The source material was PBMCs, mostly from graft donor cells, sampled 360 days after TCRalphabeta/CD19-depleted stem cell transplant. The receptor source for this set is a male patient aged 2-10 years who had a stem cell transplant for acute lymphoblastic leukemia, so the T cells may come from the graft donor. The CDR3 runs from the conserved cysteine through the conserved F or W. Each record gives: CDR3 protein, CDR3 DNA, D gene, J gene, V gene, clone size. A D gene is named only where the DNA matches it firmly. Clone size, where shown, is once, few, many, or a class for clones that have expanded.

CDR3aa: CASSFTGNNQETQYF
CDR3nt: TGTGCCAGCAGCTTTACCGGAAACAACCAAGAGACCCAGTACTTC
d_gene: NA
j_gene: TRBJ2-5
v_gene: TRBV7-2
abundance: NA

CDR3aa: CASSPGGTGNTGELFF
CDR3nt: TGCGCCAGCAGCCCAGGGGGCACGGGTAACACCGGGGAGCTGTTTTTT
d_gene: TRBD1
j_gene: TRBJ2-2
v_gene: TRBV5-1
abundance: few

CDR3aa: CASSPQGWTKNIQYF
CDR3nt: TGTGCCAGCAGTCCACAGGGGTGGACCAAAAACATTCAGTACTTC
d_gene: TRBD1
j_gene: TRBJ2-4
v_gene: TRBV12-3/TRBV12-4
abundance: many

CDR3aa: CASSAYPRGRVDTEAFF
CDR3nt: TGTGCCAGCAGCGCCTACCCCCGGGGTCGGGTCGACACTGAAGCTTTCTTT
d_gene: NA
j_gene: TRBJ1-1
v_gene: TRBV11-2
abundance: few

CDR3aa: CASSPGASSYEQYF
CDR3nt: TGTGCCAGCAGCCCGGGGGCGAGCTCCTACGAGCAGTACTTC
d_gene: NA
j_gene: TRBJ2-7
v_gene: TRBV7-2
abundance: many

CDR3aa: CASSLYQNLPRNEQFF
CDR3nt: TGTGCCAGCAGCTTGTATCAAAACCTACCACGCAATGAGCAGTTCTTC
d_gene: NA
j_gene: TRBJ2-1
v_gene: TRBV13
abundance: many

CDR3aa: CASSLSRPTGLVTEAFF
CDR3nt: TGTGCCAGCAGCCTCAGCCGACCCACAGGGTTGGTCACTGAAGCTTTCTTT
d_gene: NA
j_gene: TRBJ1-1
v_gene: TRBV5-5
abundance: few

CDR3aa: CASSLDAAYNEQFF
CDR3nt: TGTGCCAGCAGCTTAGACGCAGCCTACAATGAGCAGTTCTTC
d_gene: NA
j_gene: TRBJ2-1
v_gene: TRBV7-9
abundance: few

CDR3aa: CASSIMGQGAHEQYF
CDR3nt: TGTGCCAGTAGTATAATGGGACAGGGGGCCCACGAGCAGTACTTC
d_gene: TRBD1
j_gene: TRBJ2-7
v_gene: TRBV19
abundance: NA

CDR3aa: CASSSSGTPKGNEQFF
CDR3nt: TGTGCCAGCAGTTCCTCCGGGACACCGAAGGGCAATGAGCAGTTCTTC
d_gene: NA
j_gene: TRBJ2-1
v_gene: TRBV28
abundance: NA

CDR3aa: CATSDGGGPTDTQYF
CDR3nt: TGTGCCACCAGTGATGGCGGGGGGCCCACAGATACGCAGTATTTT
d_gene: TRBD2
j_gene: TRBJ2-3
v_gene: TRBV24-1
abundance: NA

CDR3aa: CASRRYRTDNEQFF
CDR3nt: TGCGCCAGCAGACGGTACAGGACAGACAATGAGCAGTTCTTC
d_gene: NA
j_gene: TRBJ2-1
v_gene: TRBV4-3
abundance: few

CDR3aa: CASSPSGGRHYEQYF
CDR3nt: TGTGCCAGCAGCCCTAGCGGGGGCCGACACTACGAGCAGTACTTC
d_gene: TRBD2
j_gene: TRBJ2-7
v_gene: TRBV7-9
abundance: few

CDR3aa: CAKLADLAKNIQYF
CDR3nt: TGCGCCAAACTAGCGGATCTAGCCAAAAACATTCAGTACTTC
d_gene: TRBD2
j_gene: TRBJ2-4
v_gene: TRBV5-1
abundance: NA

CDR3aa: CASSSTPGIAGETQYF
CDR3nt: TGTGCCAGCAGCTCGACACCGGGTATAGCTGGAGAGACCCAGTACTTC
d_gene: NA
j_gene: TRBJ2-5
v_gene: TRBV5-5
abundance: few

CDR3aa: CSVEGGGPGRRRYGYTF
CDR3nt: TGCAGCGTTGAGGGGGGTGGACCGGGAAGGCGAAGATATGGCTACACCTTC
d_gene: NA
j_gene: TRBJ1-2
v_gene: TRBV29-1
abundance: few

CDR3aa: CASSIEFASSIEDTQYF
CDR3nt: TGTGCCAGTAGTATAGAATTCGCCAGCTCTATCGAGGATACGCAGTATTTT
d_gene: NA
j_gene: TRBJ2-3
v_gene: TRBV19
abundance: NA

CDR3aa: CASSSDRDYGYTF
CDR3nt: TGCGCCAGCAGCTCGGACAGGGACTATGGCTACACCTTC
d_gene: TRBD1
j_gene: TRBJ1-2
v_gene: TRBV5-1
abundance: NA

CDR3aa: CASLDRVTYEQYF
CDR3nt: TGTGCCAGCCTTGACAGAGTAACCTACGAGCAGTACTTC
d_gene: NA
j_gene: TRBJ2-7
v_gene: TRBV28
abundance: many

CDR3aa: CSARDRKDRYGYTF
CDR3nt: TGCAGTGCTAGAGATCGGAAGGACCGCTATGGCTACACCTTC
d_gene: NA
j_gene: TRBJ1-2
v_gene: TRBV20-1
abundance: NA

CDR3aa: CASTTGGRLAGTETQHF
CDR3nt: TGTGCCAGCACCACCGGGGGACGACTAGCGGGGACAGAGACCCAGCACTTC
d_gene: TRBD2
j_gene: TRBJ2-5
v_gene: TRBV12-3/TRBV12-4
abundance: few

CDR3aa: CASSLRKGEAFF
CDR3nt: TGTGCCAGCAGCTTAAGAAAAGGGGAAGCTTTCTTT
d_gene: NA
j_gene: TRBJ1-1
v_gene: TRBV7-2
abundance: NA

CDR3aa: CAISEDRLEKQETQYF
CDR3nt: TGTGCCATCAGTGAGGACCGGCTGGAGAAACAAGAGACCCAGTACTTC
d_gene: NA
j_gene: TRBJ2-5
v_gene: TRBV10-3
abundance: NA

CDR3aa: CASSFSGTGGEAFF
CDR3nt: TGTGCCAGCAGCTTCTCCGGGACCGGGGGTGAAGCTTTCTTT
d_gene: NA
j_gene: TRBJ1-1
v_gene: TRBV5-8
abundance: NA

CDR3aa: CASRDRARANYGYTF
CDR3nt: TGTGCCAGCAGAGACAGGGCAAGGGCTAACTATGGCTACACCTTC
d_gene: TRBD1
j_gene: TRBJ1-2
v_gene: TRBV28
abundance: NA

CDR3aa: CASSQELWWGPDTQYF
CDR3nt: TGCGCCAGCAGCCAGGAACTGTGGTGGGGCCCAGATACGCAGTATTTT
d_gene: NA
j_gene: TRBJ2-3
v_gene: TRBV4-3
abundance: few

CDR3aa: CASSSSYRRNSSYEQYF
CDR3nt: TGCGCCAGCAGCTCGTCCTACCGACGGAATAGCTCCTACGAGCAGTACTTC
d_gene: NA
j_gene: TRBJ2-7
v_gene: TRBV5-1
abundance: few

CDR3aa: CASRWSGDYEQYF
CDR3nt: TGCGCCAGCAGGTGGTCAGGAGACTACGAGCAGTACTTC
d_gene: NA
j_gene: TRBJ2-7
v_gene: TRBV5-1
abundance: NA